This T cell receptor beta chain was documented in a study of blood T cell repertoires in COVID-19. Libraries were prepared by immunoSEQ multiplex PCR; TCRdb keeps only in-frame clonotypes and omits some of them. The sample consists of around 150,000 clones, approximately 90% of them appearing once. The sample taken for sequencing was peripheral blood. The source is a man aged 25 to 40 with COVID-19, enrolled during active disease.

The DNA of the CDR3 is TGTGCCAGCAGTTATGGACTAGCGGGAGTCGACGAGCAGTACTTC. Amino acids: CASSYGLAGVDEQYF. V and J are TRBV6-5 and TRBJ2-7; 13 nucleotides agree with TRBD2. The germline gives CDR1 MNHEY, CDR2 SVGAGI. The CDR3 extends over 15 amino acids. J lost 5 bases, V lost 3 bases, and 4 bases had no gene match.